This T cell receptor beta chain was recorded in a study of OX40 agonist ivuxolimab in advanced cancers. Study-wide results and limits: In a subset of nonresponders, normalized T-cell clonal expansion was also low.

The table came from immunoSEQ multiplex PCR; TCRdb's copy has only in-frame clones and leaves some out. The repertoire holds about 48,000 clones, with about 88% as singletons. In its sample, this clone was seen a few times. As yet, its antigen is unknown. The receptor was isolated from an adult with an advanced solid tumor such as melanoma, head and neck, liver or kidney cancer. Sequences were derived from CD4+ or CD8+ T cells sorted from blood, sampled in a trial of the OX40 agonist ivuxolimab.

CDR3 DNA: TGTGCCAGCAGTGAATGGGACAATGACTACGAGCAGTACTTC. Its translation is CASSEWDNDYEQYF. The chain has TRBV2 and TRBJ2-7; D perhaps matches TRBD1 (6 bases). This CDR3 is 14 amino acids long. CDR1 is SNHLY, CDR2 FYNNEI, per germline. V lost 2 bases and J 3 bases, leaving 11 bases between the germline ends. The full variable domain, its missing parts supplied by reference TRBV2 and TRBJ2-7, is EPEVTQTPSHQVTQMGQEVILRCVPISNHLYFYWYRQILGQKVEFLVSFYNNEISEKSEIFDDQFSVERPDGSNFTLKIRSTKLEDSAMYFCASSEWDNDYEQYFGPGTRLTVT.